These T cell receptor beta chains were read from a single sample in a study of blood T cell repertoires in COVID-19. This table comes from immunoSEQ multiplex PCR, and its TCRdb copy is limited to in-frame clones, with some not included. The sample has 150,000 to 200,000 clones, nearly 80% seen once; the top ten hold about 14%. Sequenced: peripheral blood. The receptors come from a woman over 75 with acute or convalescent COVID-19. The CDR3 runs from the conserved cysteine through the conserved F or W. The D gene is left open where the match is weak. Some rows have no size entry. The others give once, few or many, or a class for an expanded clone.

>15|TRBJ2-7|TRBD2|once|TRBV27
CASSFGLAGGLEQYF
>14|TRBJ1-6|TRBD1|-|TRBV5-1
CASRPGTGGSPLHF
>14|TRBJ1-1|TRBD1|-|TRBV5-4
CASPDGQGGTEAFF
>15|TRBJ1-5|-|-|TRBV27
CASRPGGSSNQPQHF
>15|TRBJ1-4|TRBD1|-|TRBV19
CASSTGTGGHEKLFF
>15|TRBJ2-5|-|-|TRBV5-1
CASSVSGTFQETQYF
>14|TRBJ1-6|-|once|TRBV30
CAWSVGRGNSPLHF
>17|TRBJ1-5|-|-|TRBV28
CASSSTGTPNSNQPQHF
>13|TRBJ1-1|-|-|TRBV5-1
CASSLTGNTEAFF
>15|TRBJ2-2|TRBD2|-|TRBV18
CASSPLAASTGELFF
>16|TRBJ2-5|TRBD2|-|TRBV5-1
CASSSGLTSGKETQYF
>14|TRBJ1-2|-|few|TRBV5-1
CASSLAGPGYGYTF
>12|TRBJ1-1|-|few|TRBV7-9
CASRPEGGGAFF
>15|TRBJ2-1|TRBD1|-|TRBV5-6
CASSLLGQGASEQFF
>12|TRBJ1-1|-|-|TRBV10-2
CASSEIAGNYFF
>13|TRBJ2-5|-|-|TRBV5-1
CASSVGGGETQYF
>14|TRBJ1-1|-|few|TRBV18
CASSQKILPGEAFF
>13|TRBJ2-7|TRBD1|-|TRBV18
CASSRDRGYEQYF
>13|TRBJ1-4|TRBD1|-|TRBV27
CASRGTGNEKLFF
>16|TRBJ1-5|TRBD1|-|TRBV19
CASRTGGIASNQPQHF
>14|TRBJ1-2|-|-|TRBV4-1
CASSQEGQSYGYTF
>13|TRBJ1-1|TRBD1|-|TRBV6-5
CASSPDRATEAFF